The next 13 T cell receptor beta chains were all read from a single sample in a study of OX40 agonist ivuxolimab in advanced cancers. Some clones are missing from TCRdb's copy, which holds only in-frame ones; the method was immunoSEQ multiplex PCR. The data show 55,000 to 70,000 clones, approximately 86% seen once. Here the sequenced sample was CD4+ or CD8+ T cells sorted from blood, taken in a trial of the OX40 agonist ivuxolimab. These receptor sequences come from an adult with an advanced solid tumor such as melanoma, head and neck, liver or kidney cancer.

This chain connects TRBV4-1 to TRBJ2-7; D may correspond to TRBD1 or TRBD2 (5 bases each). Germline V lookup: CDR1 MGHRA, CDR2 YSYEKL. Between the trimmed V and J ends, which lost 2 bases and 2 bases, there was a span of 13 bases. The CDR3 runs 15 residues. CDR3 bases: TGCGCCAGCAGCCAACCCCGGGACGGAGCCTACGAGCAGTACTTC. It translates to CASSQPRDGAYEQYF.

DNA of the CDR3: TGCGCCAGCAGCACCGGTGGGTATGTCTCCTATGGCTACACCTTC. Translation gives CASSTGGYVSYGYTF. The chain employs TRBV5-1 and TRBJ1-2; no clear D. Trimming removed 4 bases at V and 4 bases at J, with 17 bases between. The CDR3 is 15 residues long. Germline V gene lookup returns CDR1 SGHRS and CDR2 YFSETQ. Drawing the rest from reference TRBV5-1 and TRBJ1-2, the complete variable domain is KAGVTQTPRYLIKTRGQQVTLSCSPISGHRSVSWYQQTPGQGLQFLFEYFSETQRNKGNFPGRFSGRQFSNSRSEMNVSTLELGDSALYLCASSTGGYVSYGYTFGSGTRLTVV.

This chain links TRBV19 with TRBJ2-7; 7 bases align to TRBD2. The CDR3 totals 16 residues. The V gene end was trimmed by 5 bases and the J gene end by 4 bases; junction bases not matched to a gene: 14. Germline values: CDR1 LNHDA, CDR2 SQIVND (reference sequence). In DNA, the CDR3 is TGTGCCAGTAGTTTGGTTTGGGGGGGAGCCCGGTACGAGCAGTACTTC. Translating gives CASSLVWGGARYEQYF.

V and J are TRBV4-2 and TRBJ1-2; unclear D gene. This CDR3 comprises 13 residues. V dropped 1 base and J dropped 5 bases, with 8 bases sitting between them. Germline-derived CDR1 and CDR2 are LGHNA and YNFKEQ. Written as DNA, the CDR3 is TGTGCCAGCAGCCAAGTGGCAGAATATGGCTACACCTTC. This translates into CASSQVAEYGYTF.

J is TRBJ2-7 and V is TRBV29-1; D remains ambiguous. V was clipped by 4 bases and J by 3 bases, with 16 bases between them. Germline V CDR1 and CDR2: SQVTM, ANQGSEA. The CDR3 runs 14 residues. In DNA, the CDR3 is TGCAGCGTTGTTATTGGGTTATCTCTCTACGAGCAGTACTTC. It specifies CSVVIGLSLYEQYF.

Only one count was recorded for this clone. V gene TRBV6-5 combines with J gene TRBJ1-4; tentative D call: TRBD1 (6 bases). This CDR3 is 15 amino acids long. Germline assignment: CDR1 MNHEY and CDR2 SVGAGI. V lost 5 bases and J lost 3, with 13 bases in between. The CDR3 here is CASSRIRGSNEKLFF. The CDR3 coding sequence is TGTGCCAGCAGTCGAATAAGGGGGTCTAATGAAAAACTGTTTTTT.

The CDR3 spells CGSGGDYNSPLHF. The CDR3 DNA follows: TGTGGGTCGGGAGGGGACTATAATTCACCCCTCCACTTT. The rearrangement links TRBV7-8 to TRBJ1-6, with D possibly being TRBD1 (5 bases). This CDR3 region has 13 residues. Germline values: CDR1 SGHVS, CDR2 FQNEAQ. The variable domain in full, completed from reference TRBV7-8 and TRBJ1-6, reads GAGVSQSPRYKVAKRGQDVALRCDPISGHVSLFWYQQALGQGPEFLTYFQNEAQLDKSGLPSDRFFAERPEGSVSTLKIQRTQQEDSAVYLCGSGGDYNSPLHFGNGTRLTVT.

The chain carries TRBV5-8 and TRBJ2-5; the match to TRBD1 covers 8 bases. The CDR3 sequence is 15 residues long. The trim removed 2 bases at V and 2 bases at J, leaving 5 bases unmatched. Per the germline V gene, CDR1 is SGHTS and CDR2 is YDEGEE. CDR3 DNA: TGTGCCAGCAGCTTACCAGGACAGGGTCAAGAGACCCAGTACTTC. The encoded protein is CASSLPGQGQETQYF.

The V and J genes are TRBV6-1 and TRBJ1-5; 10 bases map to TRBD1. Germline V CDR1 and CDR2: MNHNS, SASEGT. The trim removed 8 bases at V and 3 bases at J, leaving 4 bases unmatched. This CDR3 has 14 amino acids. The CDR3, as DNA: TGTGCCAGCGGGGGGACAGGGGTCAATCAGCCCCAGCATTTT. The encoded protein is CASGGTGVNQPQHF.

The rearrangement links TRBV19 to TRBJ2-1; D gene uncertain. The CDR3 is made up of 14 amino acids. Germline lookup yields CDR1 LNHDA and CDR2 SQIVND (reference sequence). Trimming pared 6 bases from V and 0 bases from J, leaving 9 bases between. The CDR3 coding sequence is TGTGCCAGTAGAAAGGAGAGCTCCTACAATGAGCAGTTCTTC. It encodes CASRKESSYNEQFF.

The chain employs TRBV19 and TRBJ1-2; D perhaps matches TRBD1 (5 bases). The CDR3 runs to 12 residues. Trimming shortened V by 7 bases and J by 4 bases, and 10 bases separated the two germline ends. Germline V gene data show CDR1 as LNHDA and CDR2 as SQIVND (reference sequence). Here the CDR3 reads CASTGESYGYTF. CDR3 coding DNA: TGTGCCAGTACGGGGGAGAGCTATGGCTACACCTTC. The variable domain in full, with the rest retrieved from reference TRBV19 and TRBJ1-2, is DGGITQSPKYLFRKEGQNVTLSCEQNLNHDAMYWYRQDPGQGLRLIYYSQIVNDFQKGDIAEGYSVSREKKESFPLTVTSAQKNPTAFYLCASTGESYGYTFGSGTRLTVV.

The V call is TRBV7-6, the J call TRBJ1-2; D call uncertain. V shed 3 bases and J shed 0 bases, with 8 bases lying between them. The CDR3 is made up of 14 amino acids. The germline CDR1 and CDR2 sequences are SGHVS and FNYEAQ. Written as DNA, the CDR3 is TGTGCCAGCAGCTTGTTTGCGTCTAACTATGGCTACACCTTC. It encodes CASSLFASNYGYTF.

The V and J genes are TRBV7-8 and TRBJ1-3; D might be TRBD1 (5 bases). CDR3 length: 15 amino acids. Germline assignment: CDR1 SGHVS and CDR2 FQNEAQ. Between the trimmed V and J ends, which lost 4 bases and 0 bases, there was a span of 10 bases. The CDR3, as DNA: TGTGCCAGCAGCTCGGAGGGGAGCTCTGGAAACACCATATATTTT. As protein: CASSSEGSSGNTIYF.